Listed below are T cell receptor beta chains from one sample, sequenced in a study of blood T cell repertoires in COVID-19. The repertoire was sequenced with immunoSEQ multiplex PCR; TCRdb's copy has only in-frame clones and lacks some. The table records some 160,000 clones, 85% to 90% of them present only once. The sequenced material came from PBMCs or T cells enriched from blood (not recorded which). The receptors here all came from a woman aged 50 to 60 who had recovered from COVID-19. The CDR3 runs from the conserved cysteine through the conserved F or W. The order of the fields is D gene, V gene, CDR3 protein. The D gene is left open where the match is weak.

>-|TRBV3-1/TRBV3-2
CASSLFTGNYGYTF
>-|TRBV28
CASKGGNTEAFF
>TRBD1|TRBV7-3
CASNSGQGATEAFF
>TRBD2|TRBV5-6
CASSLILAGTSGEDTQYF
>-|TRBV11-2
CASTSPQGLMNTEAFF
>TRBD1|TRBV19
CASSPGQGFGGQFF
>-|TRBV7-6
CASSLAPAGGLQETQYF
>-|TRBV4-2
CASSQDGQSTGQPQHF
>-|TRBV7-2
CASSLPGRLVGYTF
>TRBD1|TRBV7-9
CASSPRQGLGEAFF
>-|TRBV5-5
CASSLSVSGTGELFF
>TRBD1|TRBV7-8
CASSRGTAFDRQYF
>TRBD1|TRBV3-1/TRBV3-2
CASSLLGQGREETQYF
>TRBD1|TRBV29-1
CSATGTVAFGQFF
>-|TRBV7-9
CASSLVTGPNTEAFF
>-|TRBV29-1
CSVAGGAEAFF
>TRBD2|TRBV19
CASSMILAGTDTQYF
>TRBD2|TRBV19
CATNPSGGSYEQYF
>TRBD1|TRBV7-2
CASRPTGGNEKLFF
>TRBD1|TRBV7-2
CASSLDRGLYNEQFF
>-|TRBV18
CASSPRADNTEAFF
>TRBD1|TRBV6-2/TRBV6-3
CASSDIPPGTGGANTEAFF
>-|TRBV29-1
CSARLQTPEQYF
>TRBD2|TRBV5-4
CASSPAGGADWETQYF
>TRBD1|TRBV19
CASSMGQGDQPQHF
>-|TRBV12-3/TRBV12-4
CASSPWETEAFF
>-|TRBV3-1/TRBV3-2
CASSQVRRSDEKLFF
>-|TRBV3-1/TRBV3-2
CASSQEILNTGELFF
>-|TRBV19
CASKPRESNEQFF
>-|TRBV19
CASSIGQGTYGYTF
>TRBD1|TRBV19
CASSMSPGGSDYGYTF
>-|TRBV11-2
CASSLEGHSAGELFF
>-|TRBV6-5
CASNPTGQASEAFF
>-|TRBV2
CASSPGANYGYTF
>-|TRBV27
CASSLFRTEGSSYNSPLHF
>TRBD1|TRBV5-1
CASSLAFGQGGGYTF
>TRBD1|TRBV27
CASSLGTGGNSPLHF
>TRBD1|TRBV7-9
CASHPGTGLLAQGYTF
>-|TRBV5-4
CASSLVAGMNTEAFF
>-|TRBV7-2
CASSLGGGIGNQPQHF
>TRBD2|TRBV24-1
CATSDRTSAGDTQYF
>TRBD1|TRBV6-2/TRBV6-3
CASSTFGQDSTDTQYF
>TRBD1|TRBV6-5
CASREDREGVGYTF
>-|TRBV4-3
CASSPTSGAGDEQYF
>-|TRBV6-5
CASRTDGYGYTF
>-|TRBV2
CASSDAGAYGYTF
>TRBD2|TRBV7-2
CASSFGLAGVETQYF
>-|TRBV3-1/TRBV3-2
CASSQRRITGTFNTEAFF
>TRBD1|TRBV5-1
CASSLRTGGGELFF